This section outlines one TCR beta chain sequence together with its context. What it binds is not known. The PCR was carried out with 60 Vbeta primers and 13 Jbeta primers. Using immunoSEQ multiplex PCR, the repertoire was profiled, and TCRdb retains in-frame clones only, with some absent. Seen here are over 80,000 clones, around 79% observed once, and the top ten hold over 12%. The record originates from a study of cytomegalovirus exposure and HLA in healthy donors. Study outcomes and limitations: Within an earlier analysis, most TCR beta V segments proved productive either about 87% or about 30% of the time.

This CDR3 region has 16 residues. Germline lookup yields CDR1 SGDLS and CDR2 YYNGEE. Trimming shortened V by 4 bases and J by 0 bases, and 15 bases separated the two germline ends. The chain combines TRBV9 with TRBJ2-3; weak D call: TRBD2 (6 bases). Sample: PBMCs. This clonotype was obtained from a woman aged 70-85 years in good health and CMV-seropositive. The CDR3 bases are TGTGCCAGCAGCTCAATAGCGGAGACTAGCACAGATACGCAGTATTTT. As protein: CASSSIAETSTDTQYF.